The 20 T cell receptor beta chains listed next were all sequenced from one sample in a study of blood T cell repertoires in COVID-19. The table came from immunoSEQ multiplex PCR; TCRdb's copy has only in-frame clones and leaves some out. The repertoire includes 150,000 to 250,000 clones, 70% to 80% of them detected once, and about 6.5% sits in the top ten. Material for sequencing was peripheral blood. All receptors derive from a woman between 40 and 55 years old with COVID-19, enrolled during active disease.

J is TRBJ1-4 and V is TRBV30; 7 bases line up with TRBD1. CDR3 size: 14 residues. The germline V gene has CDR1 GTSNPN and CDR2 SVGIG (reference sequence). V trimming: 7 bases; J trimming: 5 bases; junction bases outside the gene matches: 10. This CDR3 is CAFPSGTANEKLFF. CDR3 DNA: TGTGCCTTCCCCAGTGGGACAGCGAATGAAAAACTGTTTTTT.

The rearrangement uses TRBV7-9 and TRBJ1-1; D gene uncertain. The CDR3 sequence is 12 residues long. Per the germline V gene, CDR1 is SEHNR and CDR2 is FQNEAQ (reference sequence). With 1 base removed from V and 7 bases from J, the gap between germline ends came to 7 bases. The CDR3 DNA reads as TGTGCCAGCAGCTTAGACAGTTATGAAGCTTTCTTT. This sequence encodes CASSLDSYEAFF.

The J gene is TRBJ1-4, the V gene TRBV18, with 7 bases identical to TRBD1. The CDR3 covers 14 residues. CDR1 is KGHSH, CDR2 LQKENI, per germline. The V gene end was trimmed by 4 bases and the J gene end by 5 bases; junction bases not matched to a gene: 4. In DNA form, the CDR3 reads TGTGCCAGCTCACTTCGGGGACAGAATGAAAAACTGTTTTTT. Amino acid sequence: CASSLRGQNEKLFF.

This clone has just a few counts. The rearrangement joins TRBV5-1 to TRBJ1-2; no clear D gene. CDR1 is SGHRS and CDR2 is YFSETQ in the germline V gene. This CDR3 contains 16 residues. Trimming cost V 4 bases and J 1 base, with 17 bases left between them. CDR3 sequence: CASSEDTNSINYGYTF. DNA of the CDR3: TGCGCCAGCAGCGAAGATACTAATTCAATTAACTATGGCTACACCTTC. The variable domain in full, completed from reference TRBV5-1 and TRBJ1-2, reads KAGVTQTPRYLIKTRGQQVTLSCSPISGHRSVSWYQQTPGQGLQFLFEYFSETQRNKGNFPGRFSGRQFSNSRSEMNVSTLELGDSALYLCASSEDTNSINYGYTFGSGTRLTVV.

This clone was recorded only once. In DNA form, the CDR3 reads TGTGCCAGCAGCCAGACCCCCGGGAATAATTCACCCCTCCACTTT. Translating it yields CASSQTPGNNSPLHF. This chain links TRBV3-1 (or the pseudogene TRBV3-2) with TRBJ1-6; D remains ambiguous. The CDR3 covers 15 residues. The germline V and J ends were trimmed by 3 bases and 5 bases, with 11 bases remaining between them. Germline CDR1 and CDR2: LGHDT and YNNKEL (reference sequence).

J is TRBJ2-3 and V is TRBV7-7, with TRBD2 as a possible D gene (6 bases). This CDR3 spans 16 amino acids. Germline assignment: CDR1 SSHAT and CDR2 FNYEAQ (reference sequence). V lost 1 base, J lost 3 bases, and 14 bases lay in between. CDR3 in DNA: TGTGCCAGCAGCTTAGGGGTCGGGGGAGTAACAGATACGCAGTATTTT. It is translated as CASSLGVGGVTDTQYF.

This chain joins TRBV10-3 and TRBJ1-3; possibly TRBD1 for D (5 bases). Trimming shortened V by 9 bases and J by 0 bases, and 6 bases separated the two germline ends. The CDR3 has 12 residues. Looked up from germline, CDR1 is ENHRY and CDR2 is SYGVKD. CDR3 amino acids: CAIQGSGNTIYF. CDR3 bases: TGTGCCATTCAGGGCTCTGGAAACACCATATATTTT.

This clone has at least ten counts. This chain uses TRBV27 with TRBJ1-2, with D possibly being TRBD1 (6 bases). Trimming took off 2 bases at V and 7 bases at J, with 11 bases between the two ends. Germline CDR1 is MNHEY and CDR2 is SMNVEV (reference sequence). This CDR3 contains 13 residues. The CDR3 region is CASSLGRGAGYTF. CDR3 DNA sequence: TGTGCCAGCAGTTTAGGCAGGGGAGCTGGCTACACCTTC.

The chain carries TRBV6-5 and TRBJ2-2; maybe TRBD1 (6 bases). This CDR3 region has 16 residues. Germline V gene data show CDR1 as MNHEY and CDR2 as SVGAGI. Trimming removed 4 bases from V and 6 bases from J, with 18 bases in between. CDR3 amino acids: CASSSVPQGRSGELFF. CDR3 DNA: TGTGCCAGCAGTTCCGTCCCACAGGGACGGTCCGGGGAGCTGTTTTTT.

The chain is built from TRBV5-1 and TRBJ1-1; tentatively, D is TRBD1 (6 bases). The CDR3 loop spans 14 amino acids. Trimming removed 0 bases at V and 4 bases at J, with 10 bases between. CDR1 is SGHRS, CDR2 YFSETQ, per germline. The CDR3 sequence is CASSLGEGGTEAFF. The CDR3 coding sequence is TGCGCCAGCAGCTTGGGTGAAGGGGGCACTGAAGCTTTCTTT.

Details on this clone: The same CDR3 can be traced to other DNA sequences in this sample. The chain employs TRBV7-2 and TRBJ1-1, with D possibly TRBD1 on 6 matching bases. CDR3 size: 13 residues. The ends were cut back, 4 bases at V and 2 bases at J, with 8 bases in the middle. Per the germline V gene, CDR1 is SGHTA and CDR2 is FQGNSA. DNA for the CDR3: TGTGCCAGCAGCTCACAGGGAAACACTGAAGCTTTCTTT. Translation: CASSSQGNTEAFF.

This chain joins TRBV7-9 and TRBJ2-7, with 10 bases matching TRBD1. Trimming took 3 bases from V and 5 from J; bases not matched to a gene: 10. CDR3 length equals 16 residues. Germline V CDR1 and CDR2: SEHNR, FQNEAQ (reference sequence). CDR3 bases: TGTGCCAGCAGCTTCCGGGACAGGGGCACTTGGGACGAGCAGTACTTC. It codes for CASSFRDRGTWDEQYF. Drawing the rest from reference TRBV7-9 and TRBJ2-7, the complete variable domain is DTGVSQNPRHKITKRGQNVTFRCDPISEHNRLYWYRQTLGQGPEFLTYFQNEAQLEKSRLLSDRFSAERPKGSFSTLEIQRTEQGDSAMYLCASSFRDRGTWDEQYFGPGTRLTVT.

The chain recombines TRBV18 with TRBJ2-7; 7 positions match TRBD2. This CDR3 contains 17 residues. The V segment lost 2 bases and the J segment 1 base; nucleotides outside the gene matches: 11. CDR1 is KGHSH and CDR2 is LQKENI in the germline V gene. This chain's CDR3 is CASSPRAQAGRSYEQYF. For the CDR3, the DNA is TGTGCCAGCTCACCAAGGGCCCAAGCGGGGCGATCCTACGAGCAGTACTTC.

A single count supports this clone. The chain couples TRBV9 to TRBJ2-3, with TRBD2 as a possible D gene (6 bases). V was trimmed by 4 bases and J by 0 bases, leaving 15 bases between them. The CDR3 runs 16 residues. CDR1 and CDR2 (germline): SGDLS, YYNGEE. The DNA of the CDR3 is TGTGCCAGCAGCCGGCGGGGAGCCACTAGCACAGATACGCAGTATTTT. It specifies CASSRRGATSTDTQYF.

CDR3 sequence reads: CASSFGLAGYEQYF. The CDR3 bases are TGTGCCAGCAGCTTTGGACTAGCGGGCTACGAGCAGTACTTC. J is TRBJ2-7 and V is TRBV7-9, with TRBD2 identical over 11 bases. The V gene end was trimmed by 3 bases and the J gene end by 3 bases; junction bases not matched to a gene: 1. The CDR3 consists of 14 residues. Germline V gives CDR1 SEHNR, CDR2 FQNEAQ (reference sequence).

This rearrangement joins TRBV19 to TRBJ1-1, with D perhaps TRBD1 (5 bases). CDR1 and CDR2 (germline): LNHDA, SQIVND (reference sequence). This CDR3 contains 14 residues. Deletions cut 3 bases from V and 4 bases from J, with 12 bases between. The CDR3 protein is CASSIVGEGTEAFF. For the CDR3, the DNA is TGTGCCAGTAGTATTGTGGGGGAGGGCACTGAAGCTTTCTTT.

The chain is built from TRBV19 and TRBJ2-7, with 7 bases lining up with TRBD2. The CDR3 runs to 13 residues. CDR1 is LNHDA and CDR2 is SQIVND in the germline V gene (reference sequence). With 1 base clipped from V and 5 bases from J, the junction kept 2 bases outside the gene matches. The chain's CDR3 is CASSIAGLNEQYF. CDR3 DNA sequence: TGTGCCAGTAGTATAGCGGGACTAAACGAGCAGTACTTC.

The CDR3 protein is CASSQVGRVKNNSPLHF. The CDR3 coding sequence is TGCGCCAGCAGCCAAGTGGGCAGGGTTAAGAATAATTCACCCCTCCACTTT. This chain links TRBV4-1 with TRBJ1-6; TRBD1 might be the D (5 bases). V was pared by 1 base and J by 5 bases, with 15 bases between. The CDR3 is 17 amino acids. CDR1 is MGHRA, CDR2 YSYEKL, per germline.

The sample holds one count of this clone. The CDR3 is CASTSPRDLYGYTF. In DNA form, the CDR3 reads TGTGCCAGCACTTCGCCCCGGGACTTATATGGCTACACCTTC. The V and J genes are TRBV6-6 and TRBJ1-2, with D possibly matching TRBD1 (5 bases). The length of the CDR3 is 14 residues. With 7 bases removed from V and 5 bases from J, the gap between germline ends came to 17 bases. CDR1 and CDR2 (germline): MNHNY, SVGAGI (reference sequence).

Written as DNA, the CDR3 is TGTGCCAGCAGTGCCGGGGACAGGGGGTTCTACGAGCAGTACTTC. It encodes CASSAGDRGFYEQYF. J is TRBJ2-7 and V is TRBV2; TRBD1 matches at 11 bases. With V trimmed by 4 bases and J by 3 bases, 5 bases remained unmatched. The CDR3 consists of 15 residues. Germline V gene sequence: CDR1 SNHLY, CDR2 FYNNEI. The full variable domain, completed using reference TRBV2 and TRBJ2-7, is EPEVTQTPSHQVTQMGQEVILRCVPISNHLYFYWYRQILGQKVEFLVSFYNNEISEKSEIFDDQFSVERPDGSNFTLKIRSTKLEDSAMYFCASSAGDRGFYEQYFGPGTRLTVT.